The 22 T cell receptor beta chains given below trace back to one sample, sequenced in a study of cytomegalovirus exposure and HLA in healthy donors. The PCR made use of 60 Vbeta and 13 Jbeta primers. Profiled with immunoSEQ multiplex PCR; TCRdb holds only in-frame clones, not every one. Of some 200,000 clones in the sample, almost 85% are singletons; the top ten hold more than 0.5%. What was sequenced was PBMCs. Receptor source: a woman between 40 and 55 years old in good health and CMV-seronegative.

V usage is TRBV6-5 and J usage is TRBJ2-5, with a possible D match to TRBD2 (5 bases). V lost 6 bases, J lost 7 bases, and 15 bases lay in between. The CDR3 consists of 13 residues. Germline V gene sequence: CDR1 MNHEY, CDR2 SVGAGI. CDR3 DNA: TGTGCCAGCAGCCTACCAGGAGGCGGGACCCAGTACTTC. It specifies CASSLPGGGTQYF.

Concerning this clone: One junction end does not reproduce the germline sequence, and a read error may be involved. The rearrangement links TRBV7-9 to TRBJ2-2; D might be TRBD1 (8 bases). From germline, CDR1 is SEHNR and CDR2 FQNEAQ (reference sequence). This CDR3 spans 19 amino acids. DNA of the CDR3: TGTTCCAGCAGCTTACACACCGTTGACAGGGGAGGGTTCACCGGGGAGCTGTTTTTT. It specifies CSSSLHTVDRGGFTGELFF.

V and J are TRBV9 and TRBJ1-2; 12 bases align to TRBD1. The V gene end was trimmed by 3 bases and the J gene end by 4 bases; junction bases not matched to a gene: 16. The V gene's germline CDR1 is SGDLS and CDR2 YYNGEE. This CDR3 has 19 amino acids. The CDR3 sequence: CASSDRRNFRDRGLYGYTF. CDR3 DNA sequence: TGTGCCAGCAGCGACAGGCGAAACTTCCGGGACAGGGGGCTCTATGGCTACACCTTC.

The chain has TRBV5-6 and TRBJ1-2, with a tentative D call TRBD1 (5 bases). The CDR3 spans 16 residues. From germline, CDR1 is SGHDT and CDR2 YYEEEE. V was shortened by 0 bases and J by 3 bases, with 15 bases between the two germline ends. This CDR3 is CASSLGGEAEYYGYTF. The CDR3 region has the DNA TGTGCCAGCAGCTTGGGGGGGGAAGCAGAATACTATGGCTACACCTTC. Combining the CDR3 with reference TRBV5-6 and TRBJ1-2 gives the whole variable domain DAGVTQSPTHLIKTRGQQVTLRCSPKSGHDTVSWYQQALGQGPQFIFQYYEEEERQRGNFPDRFSGHQFPNYSSELNVNALLLGDSALYLCASSLGGEAEYYGYTFGSGTRLTVV.

The J gene is TRBJ2-1, the V gene TRBV7-2; 13 nucleotides align to TRBD2. The CDR3 is 16 residues long. V lost 4 bases, J lost 4 bases, and 4 bases stayed unmatched. Germline CDR1 reads SGHTA; CDR2 reads FQGNSA. CDR3 coding DNA: TGTGCCAGCAGCTCGTGGACTAGCGGGGGTTACAATGAGCAGTTCTTC. Its protein product is CASSSWTSGGYNEQFF.

The V gene is TRBV5-1, the J gene TRBJ2-5; 9 positions agree with TRBD1. With 2 bases clipped from V and 5 bases from J, the junction kept 10 bases outside the gene matches. The CDR3 has 16 residues. CDR1 and CDR2 (germline): SGHRS, YFSETQ. The DNA of the CDR3 is TGCGCCAGCAGCTTTTTGGGGACAGGGAGTTACGAGACCCAGTACTTC. Its protein product is CASSFLGTGSYETQYF.

This chain joins TRBV6-1 and TRBJ2-3, with 8 bases lining up with TRBD2. CDR3 length equals 16 residues. J lost 6 bases, V lost 2 bases, and 10 bases had no gene match. The germline gives CDR1 MNHNS, CDR2 SASEGT. DNA of the CDR3: TGTGCCAGCAGTGAACGGGGGGGGGCTCCTAGGGATACGCAGTATTTT. Translating gives CASSERGGAPRDTQYF.

The gene calls are TRBV5-6 and TRBJ2-5; tentatively, D is TRBD1 (7 bases). The CDR3 is made up of 17 amino acids. Germline V lookup: CDR1 SGHDT, CDR2 YYEEEE. The V end lost 4 bases, the J end lost 5 bases, and 24 bases lay between the germline ends. The CDR3 DNA follows: TGTGCCAGCAGCCGAACAGGGGAGGACAATAGGATGGAGACCCAGTACTTC. It specifies CASSRTGEDNRMETQYF.

The chain has TRBV19 and TRBJ1-3; possible D gene TRBD1, 6 bases. Looked up from germline, CDR1 is LNHDA and CDR2 is SQIVND (reference sequence). The V gene lost 7 bases and the J gene lost 0 bases, with 19 bases spanning the gap. The CDR3 has 17 amino acids. The CDR3 region has the DNA TGTGCCAGTACCCAAACCCCCGTAGGGGGCTCTGGAAACACCATATATTTT. Residues: CASTQTPVGGSGNTIYF.

The chain joins TRBV5-4 to TRBJ1-5; weak D call: TRBD1 (5 bases). Germline CDR1 and CDR2: SGHNT and YYREEE (reference sequence). CDR3 length: 14 amino acids. V was trimmed by 4 bases and J by 4 bases, leaving 12 bases between them. The CDR3 loop is CASSNGGANQPQHF. In DNA, the CDR3 is TGTGCCAGCAGCAACGGGGGAGCGAATCAGCCCCAGCATTTT.

A single count supports this clone. The rearrangement joins TRBV7-2 to TRBJ2-1; 8 bases agree with TRBD2. This CDR3 comprises 16 residues. V dropped 1 base and J dropped 0; count of bases not matched to a gene: 2. Per the germline V gene, CDR1 is SGHTA and CDR2 is FQGNSA. The CDR3 DNA follows: TGTGCCAGCAGCTTAGTAAGCGGGAGCTCCTACAATGAGCAGTTCTTC. It specifies CASSLVSGSSYNEQFF.

This clone has at least ten counts. The same CDR3 can be traced to other DNA sequences in this sample. The V and J genes are TRBV4-3 and TRBJ1-1; D unresolved. Germline CDR1 LGHNA, CDR2 YSLEER. The CDR3 contains 13 residues. Trimming cost V 0 bases and J 1 base, with 3 bases left between them. The CDR3 DNA follows: TGCGCCAGCAGCCAAGATAGGAACACTGAAGCTTTCTTT. This sequence encodes CASSQDRNTEAFF.

The chain carries TRBV9 and TRBJ1-2, with D perhaps TRBD1 (5 bases). This CDR3 has 13 amino acids. Trimming cost V 4 bases and J 6 bases, with 13 bases left between them. The V gene's germline CDR1 is SGDLS and CDR2 YYNGEE. Here the CDR3 reads CASSMGGFDGYTF. The CDR3 coding sequence is TGTGCCAGCAGCATGGGGGGTTTCGATGGCTACACCTTC. The full variable domain, with the rest looked up from reference TRBV9 and TRBJ1-2, is DSGVTQTPKHLITATGQRVTLRCSPRSGDLSVYWYQQSLDQGLQFLIQYYNGEERAKGNILERFSAQQFPDLHSELNLSSLELGDSALYFCASSMGGFDGYTFGSGTRLTVV.

The rearrangement joins TRBV5-1 to TRBJ1-1, with TRBD1 as a possible D gene (5 bases). Germline assignment: CDR1 SGHRS and CDR2 YFSETQ. This CDR3 region has 13 residues. Trimming removed 3 bases at V and 8 bases at J, with 14 bases between. The CDR3 loop is CASSSQGLGEAFF. The CDR3 DNA reads as TGCGCCAGCAGCTCTCAGGGACTAGGGGAAGCTTTCTTT.

The chain is built from TRBV7-9 and TRBJ1-1; 10 positions match TRBD1. Trimming at V came to 5 bases and at J to 3 bases, leaving 3 bases not matched to a gene. The length of the CDR3 is 14 residues. The germline V gene encodes CDR1 SEHNR and CDR2 FQNEAQ (reference sequence). CDR3 amino acids: CASSPGQGDTEAFF. The CDR3 DNA reads as TGTGCCAGCAGCCCAGGACAGGGGGACACTGAAGCTTTCTTT.

The V and J genes are TRBV30 and TRBJ2-4; 7 bases align to TRBD1. Germline V CDR1 and CDR2: GTSNPN, SVGIG (reference sequence). V was clipped by 0 bases and J by 15 bases; unmatched bases: 11. This CDR3 region has 13 residues. Here the CDR3 reads CAWSVTHTGAPYF. The CDR3 DNA follows: TGTGCCTGGAGTGTAACCCACACAGGGGCCCCGTACTTC. Variable domain in full (rest from reference TRBV30 and TRBJ2-4): SQTIHQWPATLVQPVGSPLSLECTVEGTSNPNLYWYRQAAGRGLQLLFYSVGIGQISSEVPQNLSASRPQDRQFILSSKKLLLSDSGFYLCAWSVTHTGAPYFGAGTRLSVL.

The chain combines TRBV7-3 with TRBJ2-7; 7 nucleotides match TRBD2. CDR1 and CDR2 (germline): SGHTA, FQGTGA. The CDR3 consists of 15 residues. The trim removed 5 bases at V and 3 bases at J, leaving 10 bases unmatched. For the CDR3, the DNA is TGTGCCAGCAGCCACGGCGGGGGACCAGACTACGAGCAGTACTTC. This translates into CASSHGGGPDYEQYF.

The V call is TRBV5-1, the J call TRBJ2-7; 8 bases are shared with TRBD1. Germline CDR1 and CDR2: SGHRS and YFSETQ. This CDR3 contains 15 residues. V lost 4 bases, J lost 3 bases, and 9 bases stayed unmatched. DNA for the CDR3: TGCGCCAGCAGCCCCGGACAGGGAGTCAACTACGAGCAGTACTTC. Amino acids: CASSPGQGVNYEQYF.

V is TRBV5-1 and J is TRBJ2-1; the match to TRBD2 covers 7 bases. The CDR3 is 16 residues long. CDR1 and CDR2 from the germline V gene are SGHRS and YFSETQ. The V gene end was trimmed by 0 bases and the J gene end by 2 bases; junction bases not matched to a gene: 5. The CDR3 is CASSLGGGTTYNEQFF. The CDR3 coding sequence is TGCGCCAGCAGCTTGGGCGGGGGAACTACCTACAATGAGCAGTTCTTC.

The genes are TRBV2 and TRBJ1-1, with D maybe TRBD1 (6 bases). The CDR3 runs to 14 residues. Germline CDR1 and CDR2: SNHLY and FYNNEI. V was shortened by 4 bases and J by 7 bases, with 16 bases between the two germline ends. This CDR3 is CASSVVGGEFEAFF. In nucleotides, the CDR3 is TGTGCCAGCAGTGTGGTAGGGGGGGAGTTTGAAGCTTTCTTT. Full variable domain (outside the CDR3, taken from reference TRBV2 and TRBJ1-1): EPEVTQTPSHQVTQMGQEVILRCVPISNHLYFYWYRQILGQKVEFLVSFYNNEISEKSEIFDDQFSVERPDGSNFTLKIRSTKLEDSAMYFCASSVVGGEFEAFFGQGTRLTVV.

The rearrangement uses TRBV4-2 and TRBJ2-2, with 10 nucleotides matching TRBD1. The germline V gene encodes CDR1 LGHNA and CDR2 YNFKEQ. The CDR3 length is 17 residues. Trimming removed 0 bases from V and 7 bases from J; junction bases left unmatched: 8. The CDR3 protein is CASSQDQGQGWIGELFF. The CDR3 nucleotides read TGTGCCAGCAGCCAAGATCAGGGACAGGGGTGGATCGGGGAGCTGTTTTTT.

The gene calls are TRBV7-2 and TRBJ1-3, with 7 bases identical to TRBD1. The germline V gene encodes CDR1 SGHTA and CDR2 FQGNSA. The CDR3 spans 14 residues. V trimming: 6 bases; J trimming: 3 bases; junction bases outside the gene matches: 5. The CDR3 spells CASRSTGIGNTIYF. DNA of the CDR3: TGTGCCAGCAGGTCGACAGGGATTGGAAACACCATATATTTT. The whole variable domain, remainder taken from reference TRBV7-2 and TRBJ1-3, is GAGVSQSPSNKVTEKGKDVELRCDPISGHTALYWYRQSLGQGLEFLIYFQGNSAPDKSGLPSDRFSAERTGGSVSTLTIQRTQQEDSAVYLCASRSTGIGNTIYFGEGSWLTVV.